Described below is a single T cell receptor (beta chain) sequence and its context. Its antigen is not known. The data were obtained in a study of cytomegalovirus exposure and HLA in healthy donors. Study results and limitations: Presence/absence analyses assumed roughly uniform sequencing depth across donors.

A multiplex PCR was run with 60 Vbeta primers and 13 Jbeta primers. This table comes from immunoSEQ multiplex PCR, and its TCRdb copy is limited to in-frame clones, with some not included. The data show roughly 140,000 clones, with roughly 75% seen just once and approximately 6.2% held by the top ten. V lost 3 bases and J lost 6, with 11 bases in between. Germline V gene lookup returns CDR1 SGHAT and CDR2 FQNNGV. The CDR3 totals 13 residues. The sequenced material came from PBMCs. This receptor was obtained from a middle-aged man in good health and CMV-seropositive. The chain has TRBV11-2 and TRBJ1-1; perhaps TRBD1 as D (5 bases). For the CDR3, the DNA is TGTGCCAGCAGCTTTAGGAGGGACGCTGAAGCTTTCTTT. Translated: CASSFRRDAEAFF.